This T cell receptor beta chain was identified during a study of T-cell reconstitution after alpha-beta-depleted transplantation in children. Preparation of the TCRbeta library was carried out with unique molecular identifiers. TCRdb recomputed calls from the PCR reads with MiXCR, one row per CDR3 protein. The repertoire includes over 200,000 distinct CDR3 sequences, approximately 8.4% of them detected once, and 35% sits in the top ten. This clonotype was picked up many times. Its antigen is as yet unknown. Study-level results: Reports say that about two months after transplant, the alpha-beta T cells came out of several hundred graft clones that had expanded. The study traced high day-60 TCRbeta diversity in some patients to surviving recipient T cells and thymic progenitors.

The germline V gene has CDR1 DFQATT and CDR2 SNEGSKA (reference sequence). The CDR3 covers 11 residues. V was cut by 4 bases and J by 5 bases, with 8 bases left in between. The chain combines TRBV20-1 with TRBJ2-5; D is uncertain. The receptor was isolated from a male patient aged 2 to 10 who had a stem cell transplant for acute myeloid leukemia, so the T cells may come from the graft donor. Sample: PBMCs, mostly from graft donor cells, taken 360 days after TCRalphabeta/CD19-depleted stem cell transplant. The DNA of the CDR3 is TGCAGTGCTATGCAAGGCGAGACCCAGTACTTC. Its translation is CSAMQGETQYF.